This T cell receptor (beta chain) was recovered during a study of T cell responses to AZD1222 COVID-19 vaccine. General study findings and limits: Sampled repertoires all dated from after the peak T cell response. Donors skewed white British and female; clonal diversity was possibly underestimated. Vaccine-associated CD4 TCRs ranged over spike, dominating at 160-218 and 743-854.

Details on this clone: Antigen: not known.

Per germline, CDR1 MDHEN and CDR2 SYDVKM. The V gene lost 3 bases and the J gene lost 4 bases, with 25 bases spanning the gap. The CDR3 runs 18 residues. Second-dose intervals near 4 or 12 weeks were combined. Only in-frame clones appear in the TCRdb table, and some are missing; sequencing was by immunoSEQ multiplex PCR. The sample includes around 91,000 clones, roughly nine tenths of them seen just once. The sample consisted of peripheral blood, taken 28 days after the second AZD1222 dose. This sequence joins TRBV28 and TRBJ2-7; D remains unclear. The origin of this receptor is an adult who received the AZD1222 COVID-19 vaccine. The CDR3 nucleotides are TGTGCCAGCAGTTTGCTAGGGTTGCGCCGGTCCCGTATATACGAGCAGTACTTC. Translation gives CASSLLGLRRSRIYEQYF.